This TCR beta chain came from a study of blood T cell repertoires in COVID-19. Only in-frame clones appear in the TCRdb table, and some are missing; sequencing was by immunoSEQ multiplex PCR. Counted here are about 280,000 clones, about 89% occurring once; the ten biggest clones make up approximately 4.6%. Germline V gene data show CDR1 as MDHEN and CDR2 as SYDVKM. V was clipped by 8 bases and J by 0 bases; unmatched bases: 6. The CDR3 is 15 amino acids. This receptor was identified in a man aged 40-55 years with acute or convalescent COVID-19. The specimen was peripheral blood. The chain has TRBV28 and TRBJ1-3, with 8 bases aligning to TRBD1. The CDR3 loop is CASLDGTGSGNTIYF. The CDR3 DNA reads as TGTGCCAGCCTTGATGGGACAGGCTCTGGAAACACCATATATTTT. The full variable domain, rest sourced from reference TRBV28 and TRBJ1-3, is DVKVTQSSRYLVKRTGEKVFLECVQDMDHENMFWYRQDPGLGLRLIYFSYDVKMKEKGDIPEGYSVSREKKERFSLILESASTNQTSMYLCASLDGTGSGNTIYFGEGSWLTVV.